These 10 T cell receptor beta chains were all obtained from the same sample, sequenced in a study of blood T cell repertoires in COVID-19. Clones were sequenced by immunoSEQ multiplex PCR, and TCRdb holds only the in-frame ones, with some missing. The table has 110,000 to 150,000 clones, approximately 80% seen once; the top ten hold about 6.1%. Sequencing was carried out using PBMCs or T cells enriched from blood (not recorded which). These receptor sequences come from a woman aged 40 to 50 who had recovered from COVID-19.

This chain joins TRBV30 and TRBJ2-3; 13 bases map to TRBD2. The germline CDR1 and CDR2 sequences are GTSNPN and SVGIG (reference sequence). V lost 3 bases to trimming and J lost 2 bases; unmatched junction nucleotides: 5. This CDR3 spans 16 amino acids. The CDR3 region is CAWSLGLAGNTDTQYF. In nucleotides, the CDR3 is TGTGCCTGGAGCCTGGGACTAGCGGGGAACACAGATACGCAGTATTTT.

This rearrangement joins TRBV5-5 to TRBJ2-5; D uncertain. The CDR3 is made up of 13 amino acids. Germline V gene sequence: CDR1 SGHKS, CDR2 YYEKEE (reference sequence). V lost 0 bases and J 2 bases, leaving 5 bases between the germline ends. The DNA of the CDR3 is TGTGCCAGCAGCTTGGGCCAGCAAGAGACCCAGTACTTC. Protein sequence: CASSLGQQETQYF.

The V and J genes are TRBV3-1 (or the pseudogene TRBV3-2) and TRBJ1-6, with D uncertain. Looked up from germline, CDR1 is LGHDT and CDR2 is YNNKEL (reference sequence). The CDR3 length is 16 residues. The V gene lost 0 bases and the J gene lost 8 bases, with 14 bases spanning the gap. The CDR3 is CASSQDYSGTDSPLHF. CDR3 DNA sequence: TGTGCCAGCAGCCAAGACTACAGTGGTACTGATTCACCCCTCCACTTT.

This sequence joins TRBV3-1 (or the pseudogene TRBV3-2) and TRBJ1-5; no definite D call. V was shortened by 4 bases and J by 0 bases, with 7 bases between the two germline ends. The CDR3 spans 14 residues. Per the germline V gene, CDR1 is LGHDT and CDR2 is YNNKEL (reference sequence). The CDR3 coding sequence is TGTGCCAGCAGCCCTAATTATAGCAATCAGCCCCAGCATTTT. This gives the protein CASSPNYSNQPQHF.

The chain recombines TRBV7-3 with TRBJ2-1; 14 nucleotides match TRBD2. V gave up 2 bases and J gave up 6 bases; unmatched junction bases: 0. The CDR3 extends over 15 amino acids. From germline, CDR1 is SGHTA and CDR2 FQGTGA. CDR3 loop: CASSLGLAGGNEQFF. The CDR3 DNA sequence: TGTGCCAGCAGCTTAGGACTAGCGGGAGGCAATGAGCAGTTCTTC.

This chain joins TRBV18 and TRBJ1-5; 8 positions agree with TRBD1. The ends lost 2 bases at V and 5 bases at J; junction bases unmatched: 14. CDR1 is KGHSH and CDR2 is LQKENI in the germline V gene. The CDR3 is made up of 18 amino acids. Written as DNA, the CDR3 is TGTGCCAGCTCACCATTTTTCCGATCACAGGGGGAGGATCAGCCCCAGCATTTT. It translates to CASSPFFRSQGEDQPQHF.

The gene calls are TRBV11-1 and TRBJ2-3, with TRBD2 identical over 10 bases. In germline, CDR1 is SGHAT, CDR2 FQDESV (reference sequence). V trimming: 4 bases; J trimming: 3 bases; junction bases outside the gene matches: 4. The CDR3 totals 15 residues. CDR3 loop: CASSSGTSATDTQYF. In DNA, the CDR3 is TGTGCCAGCAGCTCCGGGACTAGCGCTACAGATACGCAGTATTTT.

About this clone: One end of the junction varies from germline; a read error may be responsible. The CDR3 spells CASSLGLVDLTPF. Written as DNA, the CDR3 is TGTGCCAGCAGCTTAGGTCTTGTGGACTTAACTCCCTTC. The chain links TRBV13 to TRBJ1-2; D is ambiguous. The CDR3 consists of 13 residues. The germline gives CDR1 PRHDT, CDR2 FYEKMQ (reference sequence).

CDR3 sequence: CASCRYSGANVLTF. The CDR3 DNA is TGTGCCAGCTGTCGGTACTCTGGGGCCAACGTCCTGACTTTC. The chain recombines TRBV27 with TRBJ2-6; D remains ambiguous. The CDR3 spans 14 residues. Germline V gene sequence: CDR1 MNHEY, CDR2 SMNVEV (reference sequence). The V end was cut by 8 bases, the J end by 0 bases, with 8 bases between. The whole variable domain, filled in from reference TRBV27 and TRBJ2-6, reads EAQVTQNPRYLITVTGKKLTVTCSQNMNHEYMSWYRQDPGLGLRQIYYSMNVEVTDKGDVPEGYKVSRKEKRNFPLILESPSPNQTSLYFCASCRYSGANVLTFGAGSRLTVL.

This chain joins TRBV4-1 and TRBJ2-5; weak D call: TRBD2 (6 bases). The CDR3 is 14 residues long. V gave up 4 bases and J gave up 2 bases, with 11 bases separating them. The V gene's germline CDR1 is MGHRA and CDR2 YSYEKL. CDR3 bases: TGCGCCAGCAGCCCTTCCGGGACTCAAGAGACCCAGTACTTC. This sequence encodes CASSPSGTQETQYF.